The 25 T cell receptor beta chains in this list originate from one sample, sequenced in a study of tumor-infiltrating lymphocytes in primary liver carcinoma. From 450 to 550 ng total RNA, TCR beta cDNA was generated with a primer in the constant region. Three-round nested multiplex PCR performed with slightly modified ARM-PCR produced the TCR beta libraries. Forward primers for TRBV1-TRBV30 and a C-beta reverse primer served the first two PCR rounds, at around 11 cycles each. TCRdb reprocessed the multiplex PCR reads via MiXCR and lists one record per CDR3 protein. The profile shows about 190,000 distinct CDR3 sequences, just under 85% of them singletons. RNA and DNA were co-extracted from around 20-30 mg of unsorted bulk tissue. The specimen was tumor tissue from primary liver carcinoma. Receptors originate from a man aged 35 to 55 with primary liver carcinoma and hepatitis B virus infection.

With regard to this clonotype: The junction does not match germline at one end; this may be a read error. J is TRBJ2-2 and V is TRBV6-1, with D maybe TRBD1 (6 bases). This CDR3 has 18 residues. CDR1 is MNHNS, CDR2 SASEGT, per germline. DNA for the CDR3: TGTGCCAGCAGTGAGGCGCTTCTAGGGGGACCCAACACTGGGGAGCTGTTTTTT. Encoded protein: CASSEALLGGPNTGELFF.

The chain joins TRBV7-9 to TRBJ2-2; 9 nucleotides agree with TRBD1. The CDR3 totals 15 residues. The J segment lost 9 bases and the V segment lost 6 bases, leaving 11 bases of the junction unmatched. CDR1 is SEHNR, CDR2 FQNEAQ, per germline (reference sequence). CDR3 region: CASRPKQGASRELFF. The CDR3 DNA reads as TGTGCCAGCAGACCAAAACAGGGGGCAAGCAGGGAGCTGTTTTTT.

On this clonotype: Compared with germline, one end of the junction differs, possibly owing to a read error. The J gene is TRBJ2-7, the V gene TRBV6-6; TRBD2 matches 7 bases. The CDR3 loop spans 15 amino acids. Germline CDR1 is MNHNY and CDR2 is SVGAGI (reference sequence). The CDR3 sequence is CANSNRVGGSYERYF. The CDR3 region has the DNA TGTGCCAACTCCAACCGGGTGGGAGGGAGTTACGAGCGGTACTTC.

Note on this clonotype: Compared with germline, one end of the junction differs, possibly owing to a read error. The rearrangement uses TRBV5-5 and TRBJ1-2; D may be TRBD1 (6 bases). Germline lookup yields CDR1 SGHKS and CDR2 YYEKEE (reference sequence). This CDR3 has 16 residues. The CDR3 reads CASSPYPDRTNYGYTF. The DNA of the CDR3 is TGTGCCAGTAGCCCTTACCCGGACAGAACTAACTATGGCTATACCTTC.

On this clonotype itself: One end of the junction varies from germline; a read error may be responsible. The chain links TRBV6-6 to TRBJ1-1; 7 bases map to TRBD1. The germline V gene encodes CDR1 MNHNY and CDR2 SVGAGI (reference sequence). The CDR3 extends over 14 amino acids. CDR3: CASSGTVLRTEAFF. DNA of the CDR3: TGTGCCAGCAGTGGGACAGTGCTAAGGACTGAAGCCTTCTTT.

This clonotype was seen a handful of times. One end of the junction fails to match germline, which may point to a read error. The V call is TRBV11-2, the J call TRBJ1-5; TRBD1 is a possible D gene (6 bases). This CDR3 has 17 amino acids. CDR1 and CDR2 (germline): SGHAT, FQNNGV. The CDR3 is CASRLAGVTGSNQPQHF. In DNA, the CDR3 is TGTGCCAGCAGGTTAGCAGGGGTAACAGGGAGCAATCAACCCCAGCATTTT.

In this sample, this clonotype turned up a few times. The rearrangement joins TRBV7-9 to TRBJ2-3, with TRBD2 matching 7 bases. V lost 5 bases to trimming and J lost 13 bases; unmatched junction nucleotides: 12. The CDR3 has 13 amino acids. The germline gives CDR1 SEHNR, CDR2 FQNEAQ (reference sequence). CDR3 in amino acids: CASSRYGGSEEYF. CDR3 in DNA: TGTGCCAGCAGCCGATATGGCGGGAGTGAGGAGTATTTT.

This clonotype was seen a few times. A much larger clone differs by one base, so this may be a read error. The chain is built from TRBV11-2 and TRBJ2-1, with 7 bases that match TRBD2. Germline assignment: CDR1 SGHAT and CDR2 FQNNGV. The CDR3 spans 14 residues. The CDR3 region has the DNA TGTGCCAGCAGCTTAGCCGGGAGGCATAATGAGCAGCTCTTC. Protein: CASSLAGRHNEQLF.

Concerning this clonotype itself: Likely a read error: the CDR3 ends without its conserved phenylalanine or tryptophan. The limits of the CDR3 on the DNA are not certain, so only TCRdb's listed CDR3 is given. The gene calls are TRBV29-1 and TRBJ1-1; the table gives TRBD1 as D, unverified against the DNA. The CDR3 length equals 15 residues, ends included. Per germline, CDR1 SQVTM and CDR2 ANQGSEA. CDR3 sequence reads: CSASPGWAMNTEAFS.

On this clonotype: Because it lacks the conserved phenylalanine or tryptophan at the end, this CDR3 is likely a read error. The rearrangement joins TRBV6-1 to TRBJ2-7; 12 bases fit TRBD2. With V trimmed by 1 base and J by 4 bases, 2 bases remained unmatched. Germline V CDR1 and CDR2: MNHNS, SASEGT. This CDR3 is built from 15 residues. CDR3 region: CASSEETSGSYEQYL. The CDR3, as DNA: TGTGCCAGCAGTGAAGAGACTAGCGGGAGTTACGAGCAGTACTTG.

In the case of this clonotype: This could be a read error, since a much larger clone is one nucleotide away. The J gene is TRBJ2-1, the V gene TRBV6-4, with 7 nucleotides matching TRBD2. Trimming removed 4 bases from V and 0 bases from J; junction bases left unmatched: 3. CDR3 length: 15 residues. Germline-derived CDR1 and CDR2 are MRHNA and SNTAGT. The CDR3, as DNA: TGTGCCAGCAGTGCGCTAGCGGACTCCTACAATGAGCAGTTCTTC. Amino acids: CASSALADSYNEQFF.

The CDR3 sequence is CAISSDIQGGEQFF. CDR3 nucleotides: TGTGCCATTAGCTCAGACATACAGGGCGGCGAGCAGTTCTTC. The V call is TRBV11-3, the J call TRBJ2-1; D is possibly TRBD1 (6 bases). Trimming took off 10 bases at V and 10 bases at J, with 23 bases between the two ends. Germline assignment: CDR1 SGHNT and CDR2 YENEEA. The CDR3 totals 14 residues.

Worth noting for this clonotype: The junction departs from germline at one end; a sequencing error may be responsible. This rearrangement joins TRBV4-2 to TRBJ2-2, with a weak D call TRBD2 (7 bases). The CDR3 has 13 amino acids. Germline loops: CDR1 LGHNA, CDR2 YNFKEQ. CDR3 bases: TGTGCCAGCAGCCAAGATTTGAGCGGGGACATGTCTTTT. Encoded protein: CASSQDLSGDMSF.

Concerning this clonotype itself: One junction end does not reproduce the germline sequence, and a read error may be involved. The chain links TRBV6-1 to TRBJ2-5; weak D call: TRBD2 (5 bases). The better agreement between TRBJ2-1 and the DNA end casts doubt on the J call. Germline CDR1 and CDR2: MNHNS and SASEGT. The CDR3 covers 13 residues. The CDR3 sequence is CASIEERDIEQFF. DNA of the CDR3: TGTGCCAGCATTGAAGAGAGGGATATTGAGCAGTTCTTC.

The V and J genes are TRBV6-1 and TRBJ1-5, with 7 bases that match TRBD1. The J segment lost 4 bases and the V segment lost 6 bases, leaving 18 bases of the junction unmatched. The CDR3 extends over 18 amino acids. Per the germline V gene, CDR1 is MNHNS and CDR2 is SASEGT. CDR3 nucleotides: TGTGCCAGCAGCCCAACAGGGGCACAGGGGAAAGTTAATCAGCCCCAGCATTTT. Translating gives CASSPTGAQGKVNQPQHF.

On this clonotype itself: Its ends do not fully match the called genes, so a read error is possible. This chain links TRBV11-1 with TRBJ2-4, with 13 nucleotides matching TRBD2. Germline V gene lookup returns CDR1 SGHAT and CDR2 FQDESV (reference sequence). CDR3 size: 17 residues. CDR3: CTSSFPGTSGTKNTQYF. CDR3 in DNA: TGTACCAGTAGCTTTCCCGGGACTAGCGGGACCAAAAACACTCAGTACTTT.

This clonotype was recorded only once. Mismatch with germline at one junction end may stem from a read error. The V call is TRBV12-3 or TRBV12-4, the J call TRBJ1-1; TRBD1 is a possible D gene (6 bases). The CDR3 spans 17 residues. This CDR3 is CTSSLWTGGFGNTEAFF. The CDR3 DNA sequence: TGTACCAGCAGTTTATGGACTGGGGGCTTTGGGAACACTGAAGCTTTCTTT.

In the case of this clonotype: This may come from a read error, since a much larger clone is one base off. The chain is built from TRBV28 and TRBJ1-2; D is unclear. The length of the CDR3 is 11 residues. Per germline, CDR1 MDHEN and CDR2 SYDVKM. CDR3 region: CASSLNYGYAF. As DNA, the CDR3 is TGTGCCAGCAGTCTGAACTATGGCTACGCCTTC.

Points on this clonotype: Given the absence of the conserved phenylalanine or tryptophan at the CDR3 end, a read error is likely. The rearrangement links TRBV12-3 or TRBV12-4 to TRBJ2-7; the match to TRBD1 covers 11 bases. The CDR3 loop spans 20 amino acids. The CDR3 here is CVSSFGQGASPGTSTYEQYI. CDR3 sequence (DNA): TGTGTCAGCAGTTTCGGACAGGGGGCTTCTCCCGGGACTAGCACCTACGAGCAGTACATC.

To note about this clonotype: The germline gene is not matched at one end of the junction; a read error may be the cause. This sequence joins TRBV6-1 and TRBJ2-1; weak D call: TRBD2 (5 bases). CDR3 size: 13 residues. Per the germline V gene, CDR1 is MNHNS and CDR2 is SASEGT. CDR3 residues: CVNSERINNELFF. Written as DNA, the CDR3 is TGTGTCAACAGTGAGCGGATAAACAATGAGCTGTTCTTC.

A remark on this clonotype: It is likely a read error, because the conserved phenylalanine at the end of the CDR3 is missing. This rearrangement joins TRBV6-1 to TRBJ2-3; TRBD1 matches 7 bases. In germline, CDR1 is MNHNS, CDR2 SASEGT. With V trimmed by 11 bases and J by 3 bases, 14 bases remained unmatched. The CDR3 sequence is 15 residues long. The DNA of the CDR3 is TGTGCCGCAGCCCCCACAGGGGTGATGACAGATACGCAGTATCTT. Translating it yields CAAAPTGVMTDTQYL.

In this sample, this clonotype turned up a few times. The germline gene is not matched at one end of the junction; a read error may be the cause. This rearrangement joins TRBV29-1 to TRBJ2-1; 9 nucleotides line up with TRBD2. The germline V gene has CDR1 SQVTM and CDR2 ANQGSEA. The CDR3 covers 15 residues. The CDR3 sequence: CSDGLAGGFYNEHFF. The CDR3 DNA reads TGCAGCGATGGGCTGGCGGGAGGGTTCTACAATGAGCATTTCTTC.

Comments on this clonotype: At one end the junction does not follow the germline gene, possibly because of a read error. V is TRBV6-6 and J is TRBJ2-4; D is possibly TRBD1 (5 bases). From germline, CDR1 is MNHNY and CDR2 SVGAGI (reference sequence). The CDR3 covers 17 residues. The CDR3 region is CVSSYSASGIAKNTQYF. The CDR3, as DNA: TGTGTCAGCAGTTACTCGGCGTCAGGGATCGCCAAAAACACTCAGTACTTC.

This clonotype was detected many times. The chain joins TRBV28 to TRBJ2-1; 7 bases are a match to TRBD2. V dropped 3 bases and J dropped 0; count of bases not matched to a gene: 2. The CDR3 extends over 15 amino acids. Germline V gene lookup returns CDR1 MDHEN and CDR2 SYDVKM. The CDR3 sequence is CASSLRESSYNEQFF. The CDR3 coding sequence is TGTGCCAGCAGTTTGCGGGAGAGCTCCTACAATGAGCAGTTCTTC.

This clonotype was picked up one time. The rearrangement joins TRBV19 to TRBJ2-3; weak D call: TRBD2 (5 bases). Trimming cost V 3 bases and J 6 bases, with 22 bases left between them. Germline V gene lookup returns CDR1 LNHDA and CDR2 SQIVND (reference sequence). The CDR3 loop spans 17 amino acids. This CDR3 reads CASSIGSGMGPGDTQYF. Written as DNA, the CDR3 is TGTGCCAGTAGTATCGGGTCGGGGATGGGCCCTGGGGATACGCAGTATTTT.